A selection of T cell receptor beta chains follows, all from one sample in a study of T cells of healthy individuals. Using its own MiXCR run on the 5' RACE reads, TCRdb lists one record per CDR3 protein. The sample lists approximately 52,000 distinct CDR3 sequences, approximately 15% seen once, with around 16% in the top ten. The source is a human donor in good health. CDR3s include the opening cysteine and the closing phenylalanine or tryptophan. A D gene is named only where the DNA matches it firmly. The size field is filled for only some rows; it gives once, few, many or a size class.

j_call clone_size v_call d_call cdr3_nt cdr3_aa
TRBJ2-7 many TRBV3-1 . TGTGCCAGCAGCCAATGGTCTTCGGGGGGCCACTCCTACGAGCAGTACTTC CASSQWSSGGHSYEQYF
TRBJ1-3 many TRBV20-1 . TGCAGTGCTATGTATTCGGGAGGAAACACCATATATTTT CSAMYSGGNTIYF
TRBJ2-5 . TRBV20-1 . TGCAGTGCACCCGACAGGGGGTTACGAGCGGGAGCGCAGACCCAGTACTTC CSAPDRGLRAGAQTQYF
TRBJ2-1 few TRBV5-1 . TGCGCCAGCAGCTCCCAAAGGTCCTCGGACAATGAGCAGTTCTTC CASSSQRSSDNEQFF
TRBJ1-5 many TRBV10-2 . TGCGCCAGCAGGGCAGGACACAGCAATCAGCCCCAGCATTTT CASRAGHSNQPQHF
TRBJ2-3 many TRBV5-6 . TGTGCCAGCAGCTCGCTGAGGGGTGGCCCTGCGCAGTATTTT CASSSLRGGPAQYF
TRBJ2-2 many TRBV12-5 TRBD2 TGTGCTAGTGGTTTGGTAGCAGCGGGGTTCGCCGGGGAGCTGTTTTTT CASGLVAAGFAGELFF
TRBJ2-2 . TRBV9 . TGTGCCAGCAGCGTAGGAACCGGCGTCTCCGGGGAGCTGTTTTTT CASSVGTGVSGELFF
TRBJ1-2 once TRBV3-1 . TGTGCCAGCAGCCAAGGACAGACGGAGGTCTATGGCTACACCTTC CASSQGQTEVYGYTF
TRBJ2-3 few TRBV20-1 TRBD2 TGCAGTGCTAGAGAAGCGGGAGTCGGCACAGATACGCAGTATTTT CSAREAGVGTDTQYF
TRBJ1-1 . TRBV2 . TGTGCCAGCAGTGAAAGCGGGCAGGACACTGAAGCTTTCTTT CASSESGQDTEAFF
TRBJ2-7 many TRBV6-1 TRBD1 TGTGCCAGCAGTGACAGGGGGTACGAGCAGTACTTC CASSDRGYEQYF
TRBJ2-5 many TRBV10-2 TRBD1 TGCGCCAGCACGACAGGGCAAGGAACCCAGTACTTC CASTTGQGTQYF
TRBJ1-2 many TRBV5-4 . TGTGCCAGCAGCTTGCCCACAGGGACGGACGGCTACACCTTC CASSLPTGTDGYTF
TRBJ2-3 many TRBV29-1 . TGCAGCGTTGGGGCGGCGCGCACAGATACGCAGTATTTT CSVGAARTDTQYF
TRBJ2-5 once TRBV7-2 TRBD2 TGTGCCAGCAGCCTCGGGACTAGCGGGGGGGCAGGTCAAGAGACCCAGTACTTC CASSLGTSGGAGQETQYF
TRBJ1-2 many TRBV20-1 . TGCAGTGCTTCCGGGACCGACAACTATGGCTACACCTTC CSASGTDNYGYTF
TRBJ1-6 few TRBV25-1 . TGTGCCAGCAGAGGGACGGAAGATTATAATTCACCCCTCCACTTT CASRGTEDYNSPLHF
TRBJ2-7 few TRBV5-5 . TGTGCCAGCAGCTTGGCCCAGGGAGTCTCCTCCGAGCAGTACTTC CASSLAQGVSSEQYF
TRBJ2-7 few TRBV27 TRBD1 TGTGCCAGCAGCGCCCAGGGGGCTAACGAGCAGTACTTC CASSAQGANEQYF
TRBJ2-5 few TRBV2 TRBD2 TGTGCCAGCAGCGCTAGCGGGGTTCGGGAGACCCAGTACTTC CASSASGVRETQYF
TRBJ2-7 many TRBV29-1 TRBD2 TGCAGCGTGATTCCCCTGTGGGGCGGGGGGGCGTACGAGCAGTACTTC CSVIPLWGGGAYEQYF
TRBJ2-2 few TRBV6-2/TRBV6-3 . TGTGCCAGCAGTTATCCCCGGGACTTATCGACGGGGGAGCTGTTTTTT CASSYPRDLSTGELFF
TRBJ2-2 . TRBV19 . TGTGCCAGTAGCTTATACAGGGATTCCGGGGAGCTGTTTTTT CASSLYRDSGELFF
TRBJ1-5 few TRBV7-2 . TGTGCCAGCAGCTTAGTCGTATCGGCAGGAAATCAGCCCCAGCATTTT CASSLVVSAGNQPQHF
TRBJ2-2 few TRBV7-6 . TGTGCCAGCAGCTCCAATTTCCAGGGGGAGCTGTTTTTT CASSSNFQGELFF
TRBJ2-1 many TRBV5-1 . TGCGCCAGCAGCTTGGACGCGGGGGCATACAATGAGCAGTTCTTC CASSLDAGAYNEQFF
TRBJ2-5 . TRBV7-2 . TGTGCCAGCCGAAATCCGACGACCGGGGAGACCCAGTACTTC CASRNPTTGETQYF
TRBJ1-1 few TRBV5-1 TRBD1 TGCGCCAGCAGCTTAGAACGGACAGGCGTGAACACTGAAGCTTTCTTT CASSLERTGVNTEAFF
TRBJ2-6 . TRBV5-1 . TGCGCCAGCAGCGTATCAGGTTCCCGGGACGTCCTGACTTTC CASSVSGSRDVLTF
TRBJ1-2 many TRBV20-1 TRBD1 TGCAGTGCTATCCCGGGACAGGGACCCTATGGCTACACCTTC CSAIPGQGPYGYTF
TRBJ2-2 . TRBV5-4 . TGTGCCAGCGCTTACGGGGGAACGAACACCGGGGAGCTGTTTTTT CASAYGGTNTGELFF
TRBJ1-5 few TRBV24-1 TRBD1 TGTGCCACCAGTGATGGGACAGGAGATTTCAGCAATCAGCCCCAGCATTTT CATSDGTGDFSNQPQHF
TRBJ2-1 . TRBV20-1 TRBD2 TGCAGTGCTACCGTCCCGGGACTAGCGGAGCAGTTCTTC CSATVPGLAEQFF
TRBJ2-1 many TRBV4-3 . TGCGCCAGCAGCCTCCCCCCAGCTACCTTGGACTGGAAACGGGATGAGCAGTTCTTC CASSLPPATLDWKRDEQFF
TRBJ2-5 . TRBV5-4 . TGTGCCAGCAGCTTGGCCAAGCAGGCGGGGCCGGAGACCCAGTACTTC CASSLAKQAGPETQYF
TRBJ1-1 once TRBV19 . TGTGCCAGTAGTATAGAAGTAACTTGTGAAGCTTTCTTT CASSIEVTCEAFF
TRBJ2-2 . TRBV27 . TGTGCCACAAATAGGGGCGACACCGGGGAGCTGTTTTTT CATNRGDTGELFF
TRBJ2-3 many TRBV5-6 TRBD2 TGTGCCAGCAGCTCCGGGGCGGGGGGGCCTTCAGATACGCAGTATTTT CASSSGAGGPSDTQYF
TRBJ1-1 few TRBV12-5 TRBD1 TGTGCTAGTGGCCTCGGGACAGGGGGGGATAATGAAGCTTTCTTT CASGLGTGGDNEAFF
TRBJ2-7 many TRBV20-1 . TGCAGTGCTAGAGGGGGTGACAACGAGCAGTACTTC CSARGGDNEQYF
TRBJ2-3 . TRBV4-1 . TGCGCCAGCAGCCCTGCGGGGACAGCATATACGCAGTATTTT CASSPAGTAYTQYF
TRBJ1-1 . TRBV4-1 . TGCGCCAGCAGCCAAGGGGTAGGGAGAAATGAAGCTTTCTTT CASSQGVGRNEAFF
TRBJ2-1 many TRBV4-1 TRBD1 TGCGCCAGCAGCCTAGAGGGACAGGCCTCCTACAATGAGCAGTTCTTC CASSLEGQASYNEQFF
TRBJ1-2 . TRBV29-1 . TGCAGCGTTGAAGAAAGGGATACCTTGGGCTACACCTTC CSVEERDTLGYTF
TRBJ1-3 few TRBV7-9 . TGTGCCAGCAGCTGGGGACGGTCAACTGGAAACACCATATATTTT CASSWGRSTGNTIYF
TRBJ2-3 . TRBV7-2 TRBD2 TGTGCCAGCCGTCTAGCGGACGGCACAGATACGCAGTATTTT CASRLADGTDTQYF
TRBJ1-4 . TRBV7-9 . TGTGCCAGCAGCCGGCCCGGGGGGAATGAAAAACTGTTTTTT CASSRPGGNEKLFF
TRBJ1-1 . TRBV6-2/TRBV6-3 . TGTGCCAGCAGCGCGGACCTACCGATGGCTGAAGCTTTCTTT CASSADLPMAEAFF
TRBJ2-7 many TRBV18 . TGTGCCAGCTCAGCCCAGGGAAAGGAGCAGTACTTC CASSAQGKEQYF